This entry lists 6 T cell receptor beta chains sequenced from one sample in a study of blood T cells in healthy people across ages. It was with a sample-barcoded 5' primer and a J-beta primer mix that a second PCR of about 6 to 12 cycles was run. TCRdb re-called the 5' RACE reads with MiXCR, one entry per CDR3 protein. Of some 700,000 distinct CDR3 sequences listed, around 46% are singletons. Sequenced sample: blood. The receptors originated from a woman in her sixties or seventies in good health.

There are a few counts of this clonotype. This chain uses TRBV6-2 or TRBV6-3 with TRBJ1-2; TRBD1 matches at 7 bases. Germline loops: CDR1 MNHEY, CDR2 SVGEGT. The CDR3 contains 15 residues. V was pared by 6 bases and J by 4 bases, with 11 bases of the junction left unmatched. CDR3 sequence: CASRRTGEGSYGYTF. The CDR3 DNA is TGTGCCAGCAGACGAACAGGGGAGGGGAGCTATGGCTACACCTTC.

This clonotype has only one observation. This chain connects TRBV19 to TRBJ2-3; 8 bases fit TRBD2. In germline, CDR1 is LNHDA, CDR2 SQIVND (reference sequence). The CDR3 runs 15 residues. J gave up 6 bases and V 1 base, and 6 bases lay outside the gene matches. CDR3 in DNA: TGTGCCAGTAGTATAGTGCCAGCGGGGGCCGATACGCAGTATTTT. Protein sequence: CASSIVPAGADTQYF.

This clonotype was picked up a small number of times. CDR3 amino acids: CASSEGGSSYNEQFF. CDR3 nucleotide sequence: TGTGCCAGCAGTGAAGGGGGAAGCTCCTACAATGAGCAGTTCTTC. V gene TRBV7-3 combines with J gene TRBJ2-1; D possibly corresponds to TRBD1 (6 bases). Germline V gene sequence: CDR1 SGHTA, CDR2 FQGTGA. Trimming removed 6 bases at V and 0 bases at J, with 12 bases between. The CDR3 consists of 15 residues.

This clonotype was seen only a few times. The V gene is TRBV5-1, the J gene TRBJ2-1; D is undetermined. Per germline, CDR1 SGHRS and CDR2 YFSETQ. V was cut by 4 bases and J by 10 bases, with 15 bases left in between. This CDR3 region has 13 residues. CDR3 nucleotides: TGCGCCAGCAGCGTGAGTACCGCCGGGGAGCAGTTCTTC. Protein sequence: CASSVSTAGEQFF.

The chain is built from TRBV12-3 or TRBV12-4 and TRBJ2-3; 7 bases match TRBD2. Trimming removed 2 bases from V and 0 bases from J; junction bases left unmatched: 8. The CDR3 runs to 17 residues. This CDR3 reads CASSLISTSDSTDTQYF. In DNA form, the CDR3 reads TGTGCCAGCAGTTTAATCAGTACTAGCGATAGCACAGATACGCAGTATTTT.

J is TRBJ2-1 and V is TRBV25-1; TRBD2 is a possible D gene (6 bases). Germline V gene lookup returns CDR1 MGHDK and CDR2 SYGVNS. The CDR3 loop spans 13 amino acids. Trimming took 1 base from V and 8 from J, leaving 9 bases between them. The CDR3 is CASSEWRDDEQFF. CDR3 DNA sequence: TGTGCCAGCAGTGAATGGAGGGACGATGAGCAGTTCTTC.